One and the same sample provided the 12 T cell receptor beta chains below, sequenced in a study of radiotherapy plus CTLA-4 blockade in lung cancer. TCRdb keeps only in-frame clones here, not all; method: immunoSEQ multiplex PCR. The data contain 85,000 to 100,000 clones, approximately 86% of them seen just once; the ten biggest clones take up over 15%. This specimen consisted of peripheral blood, obtained from a patient treated with radiotherapy plus ipilimumab. The source is a human donor with non-small cell lung cancer that progressed on radiotherapy plus ipilimumab.

The CDR3: CASSYYRTNQPQHF. The CDR3 nucleotides are TGTGCCAGCAGTTATTATCGCACAAATCAGCCCCAGCATTTT. The chain joins TRBV6-5 to TRBJ1-5; D remains ambiguous. With 3 bases removed from V and 4 bases from J, the gap between germline ends came to 10 bases. Germline V gene data show CDR1 as MNHEY and CDR2 as SVGAGI. The CDR3 has 14 amino acids.

As concerns this clone: The sample has other DNA sequences that encode this CDR3 too. The gene calls are TRBV9 and TRBJ2-1; 9 bases align to TRBD1. J lost 1 base, V lost 3 bases, and 2 bases had no gene match. This CDR3 region has 15 residues. Germline-derived CDR1 and CDR2 are SGDLS and YYNGEE. CDR3 in DNA: TGTGCCAGCAGCGCGGGACAGGGATCCTACAATGAGCAGTTCTTC. Translating it yields CASSAGQGSYNEQFF.

This clone was seen more than once but under ten times. The V call is TRBV28, the J call TRBJ1-2; TRBD1 agrees at 7 bases. The CDR3 length is 12 residues. Unmatched junction bases numbered 4, after V lost 6 bases and J lost 6 bases. CDR1 is MDHEN and CDR2 is SYDVKM in the germline V gene. The chain's CDR3 is CASSRQGNGYTF. Here the CDR3 DNA reads TGTGCCAGCAGCAGACAGGGTAATGGCTACACCTTC.

This sequence joins TRBV6-5 and TRBJ2-7, with 8 positions matching TRBD1. The CDR3 runs to 15 residues. V was pared by 6 bases and J by 3 bases, with 10 bases of the junction left unmatched. Germline CDR1 is MNHEY and CDR2 is SVGAGI. CDR3 protein: CASSGGTGGSYEQYF. The CDR3 DNA reads TGTGCCAGCAGCGGCGGGACAGGAGGAAGCTACGAGCAGTACTTC.

The J gene is TRBJ2-1, the V gene TRBV11-2; D unresolved. This CDR3 has 15 amino acids. V lost 1 base, J lost 9 bases, and 16 bases lay in between. Germline V lookup: CDR1 SGHAT, CDR2 FQNNGV. Here the CDR3 DNA reads TGTGCCAGCAGCTTAGGTAGCCCCCTCCGGATTGAGCAGTTCTTC. Its translation: CASSLGSPLRIEQFF.

The chain has TRBV29-1 and TRBJ1-1, with unresolved D. This CDR3 is 13 amino acids long. Trimming shortened V by 4 bases and J by 0 bases, and 9 bases separated the two germline ends. Germline CDR1 reads SQVTM; CDR2 reads ANQGSEA. CDR3 sequence: CSVGINLNTEAFF. The CDR3 nucleotides read TGCAGCGTTGGGATTAACCTGAACACTGAAGCTTTCTTT.

V gene TRBV5-1 combines with J gene TRBJ2-2, with D perhaps TRBD2 (6 bases). The CDR3 length is 15 residues. Germline V CDR1 and CDR2: SGHRS, YFSETQ. With 4 bases removed from V and 6 bases from J, the gap between germline ends came to 16 bases. CDR3 DNA sequence: TGCGCCAGCAGCAGGCTGGGGGGTGACCCCGGGGAGCTGTTTTTT. Residues: CASSRLGGDPGELFF.

The gene calls are TRBV7-2 and TRBJ2-2, with D perhaps TRBD1 (5 bases). The V and J ends lost 5 bases and 4 bases respectively, with 17 bases between them. Germline V lookup: CDR1 SGHTA, CDR2 FQGNSA. The CDR3 consists of 16 residues. In nucleotides, the CDR3 is TGTGCCAGCAGCCTATTACCAGGGATGACCACCGGGGAGCTGTTTTTT. Its protein product is CASSLLPGMTTGELFF.

This clone was observed once. V and J are TRBV7-9 and TRBJ2-3, with D perhaps TRBD1 (5 bases). The V end lost 2 bases, the J end lost 2 bases, and 11 bases lay between the germline ends. The CDR3 has 15 residues. Germline V CDR1 and CDR2: SEHNR, FQNEAQ (reference sequence). CDR3 DNA: TGTGCCAGCAGCTTAAGGGCAGGGATCACAGATACGCAGTATTTT. As protein: CASSLRAGITDTQYF.

The J gene is TRBJ2-3, the V gene TRBV2, with 9 nucleotides matching TRBD2. CDR3 length equals 14 residues. The V and J ends lost 8 bases and 2 bases, in that order; junction bases with no gene match: 5. Germline V lookup: CDR1 SNHLY, CDR2 FYNNEI. CDR3 bases: TGTGCCAGCCGCGGGGGGGCCCCCACAGATACGCAGTATTTT. This encodes CASRGGAPTDTQYF.

The chain couples TRBV29-1 to TRBJ2-7, with TRBD2 as a possible D gene (6 bases). Trimming removed 8 bases at V and 10 bases at J, with 18 bases between. CDR3 length equals 11 residues. The V gene's germline CDR1 is SQVTM and CDR2 ANQGSEA. The CDR3 here is CSPNSDGGQYF. CDR3 bases: TGCAGCCCCAACTCTGACGGGGGTCAGTACTTC.

CDR3 amino acids: CASSQNRLAPYGYTF. DNA for the CDR3: TGCGCCAGCAGCCAAAATAGGCTGGCCCCTTATGGCTACACCTTC. The chain uses TRBV4-3 and TRBJ1-2; D unclear. The V end was cut by 2 bases, the J end by 5 bases, with 15 bases between. The germline V gene encodes CDR1 LGHNA and CDR2 YSLEER. This CDR3 spans 15 amino acids.